The clone carrying this T cell receptor beta chain appeared a few times. Profiled with immunoSEQ multiplex PCR; TCRdb holds only in-frame clones, not every one. The repertoire includes fewer than 85,000 clones, about 86% of them detected once, and under 2.5% sits in the top ten. The CDR3 sequence is 13 residues long. Per the germline V gene, CDR1 is SGHTS and CDR2 is YDEGEE. The junction had 6 bases not matched to a gene; V was cut back by 4 bases and J by 8 bases. This entry comes from a study of OX40 agonist ivuxolimab in advanced cancers. Sequences were derived from CD4+ or CD8+ T cells sorted from blood, sampled in a trial of the OX40 agonist ivuxolimab. This TCR was recovered from an adult with an advanced solid tumor such as melanoma, head and neck, liver or kidney cancer. The rearrangement uses TRBV5-8 and TRBJ1-2, with 9 bases aligning to TRBD1. The CDR3 nucleotides are TGTGCCAGCAGCCGGGGGACAGGGAGCGGCTACACCTTC. Amino acids: CASSRGTGSGYTF.